The clone carrying this TCR beta chain occurred many times. This sample also contains other DNA sequences that code for the same CDR3. This entry comes from a study of metastatic and nonmetastatic thyroid tumors. Turning to the study itself: Repertoire comparisons spanned blood and tumor or nodule tissue from malignant and benign thyroid patients.

Every patient underwent thyroid surgery untreated. TCRdb re-analyzed the PCR reads using MiXCR. Here the sample spans tens of thousands of clones, approximately 20% being singletons. CDR1 and CDR2 (germline): KGHDR, SFDVKD. The V and J ends lost 3 bases and 3 bases, in that order; junction bases with no gene match: 4. This CDR3 comprises 14 residues. The TCR sequence derives from a female donor with papillary thyroid cancer or a benign thyroid nodule (not recorded which). Some clones in this sample may be carry-over from other donors' samples. The V gene is TRBV24-1, the J gene TRBJ2-7; 7 bases align to TRBD2. Sequencing input: blood. Here the CDR3 DNA reads TGTGCCACCAGTGATGCTAGCGGCGTCTACGAGCAGTACTTC. Encoded protein: CATSDASGVYEQYF.